These 16 T cell receptor beta chains originate from one sample sequenced in a study of low-dose radiotherapy and immunotherapy resistance in tumors. Both TCRalpha and TCRbeta chains were reverse transcribed with V-gene-specific primers. TCRs underwent roughly 19 PCR cycles of amplification with a constant-region primer and V-primer adapter. In TCRdb, the reads were re-called with MiXCR into one record per CDR3 protein. The table includes 60,000 to 75,000 distinct CDR3 sequences, 26% detected once. As to time point: before trial treatment. The source material was PBMCs, sampled before treatment. These receptors originate from a male donor with rectosigmoid adenocarcinoma.

There are many counts of this clonotype. The J gene is TRBJ2-7, the V gene TRBV29-1, with TRBD2 identical over 7 bases. The V gene's germline CDR1 is SQVTM and CDR2 ANQGSEA. The CDR3 runs 13 residues. With 6 bases clipped from V and 0 bases from J, the junction kept 5 bases outside the gene matches. In DNA form, the CDR3 reads TGCAGCGTGAGACTAGCCGGCTCCTACGAGCAGTACTTC. Translating it yields CSVRLAGSYEQYF.

As for this clonotype: This sequence is one base from a far larger clone and is likely a read error. The J gene is TRBJ2-7, the V gene TRBV28; the match to TRBD2 covers 10 bases. Germline trimming cut 6 bases from V and 7 bases from J; bases unmatched to any gene: 18. Germline CDR1 and CDR2: MDHEN and SYDVKM. The CDR3 sequence is 17 residues long. The CDR3 sequence: CASSYLAGGDSYNEQYF. The DNA of the CDR3 is TGTGCCAGCAGCTACTTAGCGGGAGGCGATTCCTACAATGAGCAGTACTTC. The complete variable domain, with remaining parts taken from reference TRBV28 and TRBJ2-7, reads DVKVTQSSRYLVKRTGEKVFLECVQDMDHENMFWYRQDPGLGLRLIYFSYDVKMKEKGDIPEGYSVSREKKERFSLILESASTNQTSMYLCASSYLAGGDSYNEQYFGPGTRLTVT.

This chain connects TRBV7-9 to TRBJ2-5, with a possible D match to TRBD1 (6 bases). Trimming removed 4 bases from V and 5 bases from J, with 8 bases in between. This CDR3 contains 12 residues. From germline, CDR1 is SEHNR and CDR2 FQNEAQ (reference sequence). CDR3 protein: CASSSTGETQYF. CDR3 nucleotide sequence: TGTGCCAGCAGCTCCACAGGGGAGACCCAGTACTTC.

This clonotype was seen at least ten times. The genes are TRBV5-6 and TRBJ1-6, with D perhaps TRBD1 (5 bases). The germline CDR1 and CDR2 sequences are SGHDT and YYEEEE. The V gene lost 4 bases and the J gene lost 13 bases, with 18 bases spanning the gap. CDR3 length: 14 amino acids. The CDR3, as DNA: TGTGCCAGCAGCCACCGGGACGGCCAGGTCCCCCTCCACTTT. It yields the protein CASSHRDGQVPLHF.

The chain employs TRBV18 and TRBJ1-2; D is possibly TRBD1 (6 bases). The germline V gene encodes CDR1 KGHSH and CDR2 LQKENI. The CDR3 totals 16 residues. V was cut by 4 bases and J by 4 bases, with 19 bases left in between. CDR3 residues: CASSHGGGRSIYGYTF. Written as DNA, the CDR3 is TGTGCCAGCTCACACGGCGGGGGGCGATCCATCTATGGCTACACCTTC.

The table lists this clonotype with many counts. The chain recombines TRBV4-3 with TRBJ2-3, with D tentatively TRBD2 (5 bases). This CDR3 comprises 14 residues. V dropped 1 base and J dropped 1 base, with 6 bases sitting between them. CDR1 is LGHNA, CDR2 YSLEER, per germline. The CDR3 DNA reads TGCGCCAGCAGCCAAGGTAGCGGCACAGATACGCAGTATTTT. It encodes CASSQGSGTDTQYF.

There are many counts of this clonotype. V and J are TRBV9 and TRBJ1-1; TRBD1 matches at 7 bases. Germline V CDR1 and CDR2: SGDLS, YYNGEE. With V trimmed by 6 bases and J by 1 base, 15 bases remained unmatched. This CDR3 spans 17 amino acids. The CDR3 reads CASTRGIGGGENTEAFF. The CDR3 DNA is TGTGCCAGCACCAGGGGGATCGGGGGGGGGGAGAACACTGAAGCTTTCTTT. Supplemented by reference TRBV9 and TRBJ1-1, the full variable domain reads DSGVTQTPKHLITATGQRVTLRCSPRSGDLSVYWYQQSLDQGLQFLIQYYNGEERAKGNILERFSAQQFPDLHSELNLSSLELGDSALYFCASTRGIGGGENTEAFFGQGTRLTVV.

This clonotype was counted once. Just one base apart from a much larger clone, this may be a read error. The chain has TRBV7-2 and TRBJ2-7; 9 positions agree with TRBD2. The V segment lost 10 bases and the J segment 7 bases; nucleotides outside the gene matches: 17. The V gene's germline CDR1 is SGHTA and CDR2 FQGNSA. This CDR3 has 15 amino acids. Written as DNA, the CDR3 is TGTGCCACCACTATAGCGGGGGCCCGATACAATGAGCAGTACTTC. It specifies CATTIAGARYNEQYF.

There are many counts of this clonotype. The gene calls are TRBV6-2 or TRBV6-3 and TRBJ1-2, with D tentatively TRBD1 (5 bases). Deletions cut 8 bases from V and 3 bases from J, with 13 bases between. CDR3 length: 13 residues. In germline, CDR1 is MNHEY, CDR2 SVGEGT. The CDR3: CASGTGEDYGYTF. The CDR3 coding sequence is TGTGCCAGCGGGACCGGGGAAGACTATGGCTACACCTTC.

This clonotype came up many times. This chain joins TRBV15 and TRBJ2-5, with TRBD2 matching over 9 bases. J lost 6 bases, V lost 0 bases, and 11 bases had no gene match. The CDR3 has 17 residues. Germline values: CDR1 LNHNV, CDR2 YYDKDF (reference sequence). Here the CDR3 reads CATSREIAGAGEKTQYF. The CDR3, as DNA: TGTGCCACCAGCAGAGAAATAGCGGGGGCGGGGGAGAAGACCCAGTACTTC.

This clonotype was counted many times. V and J are TRBV28 and TRBJ2-3; TRBD2 agrees at 7 bases. Germline V CDR1 and CDR2: MDHEN, SYDVKM. This CDR3 spans 17 amino acids. The V segment lost 8 bases and the J segment 4 bases; nucleotides outside the gene matches: 18. CDR3 sequence reads: CASPPSRGGRGADTQYF. Written as DNA, the CDR3 is TGTGCCAGCCCCCCGTCTCGTGGCGGGAGAGGGGCAGATACGCAGTATTTT.

This clonotype was counted ten times or more. The chain combines TRBV5-1 with TRBJ2-2; D tentatively reads TRBD1 or TRBD2 (5 bases each). Germline loops: CDR1 SGHRS, CDR2 YFSETQ. The CDR3 totals 16 residues. Trimming cost V 3 bases and J 2 bases, with 14 bases left between them. The CDR3 spells CASSSGRGLNTGELFF. The CDR3 DNA follows: TGCGCCAGCAGCTCGGGACGCGGCCTAAACACCGGGGAGCTGTTTTTT.

This clonotype was counted ten times or more. The genes are TRBV2 and TRBJ2-5, with D perhaps TRBD2 (5 bases). V dropped 4 bases and J dropped 5 bases, with 14 bases sitting between them. Germline V CDR1 and CDR2: SNHLY, FYNNEI. The CDR3 spans 14 residues. CDR3 nucleotide sequence: TGTGCCAGCAGTGGGACTGGAAGTAGGGAGACCCAGTACTTC. Amino acids: CASSGTGSRETQYF.

This clonotype was picked up many times. The genes are TRBV18 and TRBJ2-5; 7 bases are a match to TRBD1. Germline values: CDR1 KGHSH, CDR2 LQKENI. The CDR3 sequence is 13 residues long. The trim removed 3 bases at V and 8 bases at J, leaving 6 bases unmatched. The chain's CDR3 is CASSPDRQGTQYF. The CDR3 region has the DNA TGTGCCAGCTCACCGGACCGACAGGGAACCCAGTACTTC.

This clonotype has a count of ten or more. The chain carries TRBV12-5 and TRBJ2-1, with no clear D. The V end was cut by 3 bases, the J end by 6 bases, with 12 bases between. Germline V CDR1 and CDR2: LGHNT, FRNRAP. The CDR3 sequence is 14 residues long. The CDR3 region has the DNA TGTGCTAGTGGTTTAGGGCTCTCCCCCAATGAGCAGTTCTTC. It is translated as CASGLGLSPNEQFF.

This clonotype was counted at least ten times. The J gene is TRBJ1-6, the V gene TRBV7-9; 9 bases match TRBD1. Trimming removed 5 bases from V and 7 bases from J; junction bases left unmatched: 3. Germline V gives CDR1 SEHNR, CDR2 FQNEAQ (reference sequence). This CDR3 has 14 residues. CDR3 in amino acids: CASSPGQGNSPLHF. In DNA, the CDR3 is TGTGCCAGCAGCCCGGGACAGGGAAATTCACCCCTCCACTTT.